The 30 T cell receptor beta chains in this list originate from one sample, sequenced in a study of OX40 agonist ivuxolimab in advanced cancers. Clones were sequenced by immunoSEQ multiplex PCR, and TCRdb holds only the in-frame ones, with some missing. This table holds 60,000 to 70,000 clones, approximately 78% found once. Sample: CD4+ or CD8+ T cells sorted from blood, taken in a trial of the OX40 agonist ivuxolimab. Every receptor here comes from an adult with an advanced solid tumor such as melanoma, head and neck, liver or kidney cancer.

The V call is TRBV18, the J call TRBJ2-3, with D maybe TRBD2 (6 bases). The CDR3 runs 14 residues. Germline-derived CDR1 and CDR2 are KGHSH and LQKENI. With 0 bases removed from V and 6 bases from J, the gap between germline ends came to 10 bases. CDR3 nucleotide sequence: TGTGCCAGCTCACCACCGTGGGGGAGGGATACGCAGTATTTT. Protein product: CASSPPWGRDTQYF.

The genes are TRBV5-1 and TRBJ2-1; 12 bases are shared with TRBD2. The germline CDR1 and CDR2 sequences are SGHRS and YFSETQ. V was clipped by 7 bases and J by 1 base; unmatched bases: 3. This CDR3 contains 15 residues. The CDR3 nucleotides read TGCGCCAGCCGGACTAGCGGGGAATCCTACAATGAGCAGTTCTTC. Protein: CASRTSGESYNEQFF.

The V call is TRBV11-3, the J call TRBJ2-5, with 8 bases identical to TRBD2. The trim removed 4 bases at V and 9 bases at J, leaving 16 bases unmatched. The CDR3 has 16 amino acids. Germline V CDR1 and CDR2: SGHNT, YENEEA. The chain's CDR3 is CASSSNGGGPFSAQYF. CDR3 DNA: TGTGCCAGCAGCTCCAACGGGGGGGGGCCCTTTTCGGCCCAGTACTTC.

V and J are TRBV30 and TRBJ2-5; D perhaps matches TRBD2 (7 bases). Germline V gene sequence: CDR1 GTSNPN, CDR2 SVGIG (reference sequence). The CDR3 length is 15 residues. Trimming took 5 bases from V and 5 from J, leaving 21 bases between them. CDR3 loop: CAWVDGGAGPETQYF. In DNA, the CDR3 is TGTGCCTGGGTGGATGGGGGGGCGGGACCGGAGACCCAGTACTTC.

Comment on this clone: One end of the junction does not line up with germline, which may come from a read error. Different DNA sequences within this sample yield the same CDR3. Written as DNA, the CDR3 is TGTGCCTGGAGGGGGGACAGATTCACTGAAGCCTTCTTT. This encodes CAWRGDRFTEAFF. The chain links TRBV30 to TRBJ1-1; 7 bases are shared with TRBD1. This CDR3 region has 13 residues. CDR1 and CDR2 (germline): GTSNPN, SVGIG (reference sequence).

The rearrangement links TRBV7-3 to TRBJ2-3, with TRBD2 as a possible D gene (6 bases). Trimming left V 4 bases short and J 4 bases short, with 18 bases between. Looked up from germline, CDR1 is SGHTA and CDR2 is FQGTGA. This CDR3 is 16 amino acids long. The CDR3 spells CASSSRVRGTADTQYF. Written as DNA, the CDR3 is TGTGCCAGCAGCTCCAGGGTACGCGGGACTGCAGATACGCAGTATTTT.

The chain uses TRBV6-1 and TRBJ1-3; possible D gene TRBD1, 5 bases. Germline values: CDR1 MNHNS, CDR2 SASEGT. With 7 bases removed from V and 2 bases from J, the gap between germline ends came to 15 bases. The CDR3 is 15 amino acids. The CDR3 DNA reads TGTGCCAGCATATACACAGGAAACACTGGAAACACCATATATTTT. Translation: CASIYTGNTGNTIYF.

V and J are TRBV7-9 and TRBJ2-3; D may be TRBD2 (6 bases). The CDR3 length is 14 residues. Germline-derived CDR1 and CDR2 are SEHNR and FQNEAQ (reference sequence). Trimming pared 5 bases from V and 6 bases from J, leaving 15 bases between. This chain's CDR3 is CASSLGGEGDTQYF. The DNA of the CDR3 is TGTGCCAGCAGCCTGGGGGGAGAGGGGGATACGCAGTATTTT.

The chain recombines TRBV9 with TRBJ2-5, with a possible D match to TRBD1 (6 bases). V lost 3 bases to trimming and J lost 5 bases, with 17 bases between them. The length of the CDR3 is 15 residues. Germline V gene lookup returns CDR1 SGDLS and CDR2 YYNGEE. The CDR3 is CASSATVGAFETQYF. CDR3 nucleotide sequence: TGTGCCAGCAGCGCGACCGTGGGGGCATTTGAGACCCAGTACTTC.

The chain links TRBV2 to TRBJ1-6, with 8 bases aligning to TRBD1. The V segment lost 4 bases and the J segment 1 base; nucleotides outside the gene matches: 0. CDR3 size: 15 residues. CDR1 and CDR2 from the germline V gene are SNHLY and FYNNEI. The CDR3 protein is CASSGDRSYNSPLHF. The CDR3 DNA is TGTGCCAGCAGTGGGGACAGGTCCTATAATTCACCCCTCCACTTT.

For the CDR3, the DNA is TGTGCCAGCAGCTTTGGGGACCGGCAGAACGGGGAGCTGTTTTTT. Protein sequence: CASSFGDRQNGELFF. This sequence joins TRBV5-4 and TRBJ2-2; D is perhaps TRBD1 or TRBD2 (5 bases each). Germline V gene sequence: CDR1 SGHNT, CDR2 YYREEE (reference sequence). Trimming stripped 2 bases from V and 7 bases from J, with 15 bases between. CDR3 length: 15 amino acids.

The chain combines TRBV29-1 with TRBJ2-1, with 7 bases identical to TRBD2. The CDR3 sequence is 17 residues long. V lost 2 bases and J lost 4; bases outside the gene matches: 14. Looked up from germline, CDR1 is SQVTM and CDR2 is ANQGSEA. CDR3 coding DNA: TGCAGCGTTGAAAGGTCCCCTAGGCCTAGCGGTTACAATGAGCAGTTCTTC. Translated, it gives CSVERSPRPSGYNEQFF.

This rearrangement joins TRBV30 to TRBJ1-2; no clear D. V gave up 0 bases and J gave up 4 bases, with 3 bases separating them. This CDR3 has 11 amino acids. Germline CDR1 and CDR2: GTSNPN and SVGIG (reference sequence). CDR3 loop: CAWSVAYGYTF. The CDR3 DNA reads TGTGCCTGGAGTGTTGCCTATGGCTACACCTTC.

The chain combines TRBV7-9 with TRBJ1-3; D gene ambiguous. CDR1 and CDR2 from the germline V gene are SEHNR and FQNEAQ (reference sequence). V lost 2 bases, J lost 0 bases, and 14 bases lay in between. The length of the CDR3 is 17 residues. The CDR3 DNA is TGTGCCAGCAGCTTAAGGGTGGCAGACTACTCTGGAAACACCATATATTTT. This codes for CASSLRVADYSGNTIYF.

Here the CDR3 DNA reads TGTGCCAGCAGCTTAGTTTCAGGATCCTACGAGCAGTACTTC. This encodes CASSLVSGSYEQYF. The chain joins TRBV7-3 to TRBJ2-7; D remains ambiguous. Germline loops: CDR1 SGHTA, CDR2 FQGTGA. This CDR3 contains 14 residues. V was pared by 2 bases and J by 1 base, with 9 bases between.

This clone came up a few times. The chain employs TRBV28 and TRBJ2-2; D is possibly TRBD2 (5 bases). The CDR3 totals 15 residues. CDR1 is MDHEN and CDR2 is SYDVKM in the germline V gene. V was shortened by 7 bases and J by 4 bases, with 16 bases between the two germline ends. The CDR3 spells CASTSGRGITGELFF. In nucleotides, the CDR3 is TGTGCCAGCACAAGCGGAAGAGGTATCACCGGGGAGCTGTTTTTT.

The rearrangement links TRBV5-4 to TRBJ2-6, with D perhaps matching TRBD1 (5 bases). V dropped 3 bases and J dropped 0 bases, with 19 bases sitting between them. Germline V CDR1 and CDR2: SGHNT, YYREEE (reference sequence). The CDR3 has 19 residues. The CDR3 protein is CASSYPRQGQGSGANVLTF. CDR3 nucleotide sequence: TGTGCCAGCAGCTATCCCCGGCAGGGCCAGGGCTCTGGGGCCAACGTCCTGACTTTC.

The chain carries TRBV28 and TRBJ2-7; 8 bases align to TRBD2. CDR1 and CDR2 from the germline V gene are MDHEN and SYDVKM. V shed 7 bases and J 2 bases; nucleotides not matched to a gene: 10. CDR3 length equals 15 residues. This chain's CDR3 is CASTRGRAGAYEQYF. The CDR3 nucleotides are TGTGCCAGCACCCGGGGGAGAGCGGGAGCCTACGAGCAGTACTTC.

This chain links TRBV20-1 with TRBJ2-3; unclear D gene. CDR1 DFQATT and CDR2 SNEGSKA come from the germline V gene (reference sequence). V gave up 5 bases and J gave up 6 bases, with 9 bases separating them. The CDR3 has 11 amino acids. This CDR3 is CSAPSGDTQYF. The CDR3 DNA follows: TGCAGTGCTCCCTCCGGGGATACGCAGTATTTT.

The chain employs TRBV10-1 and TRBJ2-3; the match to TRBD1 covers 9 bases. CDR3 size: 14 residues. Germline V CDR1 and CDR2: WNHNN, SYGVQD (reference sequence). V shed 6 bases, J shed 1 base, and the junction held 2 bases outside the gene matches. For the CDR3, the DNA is TGCGCCAGCAGCCGGGACAGGGGCACAGATACGCAGTATTTT. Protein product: CASSRDRGTDTQYF.

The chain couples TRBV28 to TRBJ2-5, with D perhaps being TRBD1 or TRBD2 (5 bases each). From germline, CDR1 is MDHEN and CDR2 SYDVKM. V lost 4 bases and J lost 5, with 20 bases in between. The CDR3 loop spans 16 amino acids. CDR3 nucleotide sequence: TGTGCCAGCAGTTCCCGGAGGAGGTTGAAGGGGGAGACCCAGTACTTC. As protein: CASSSRRRLKGETQYF.

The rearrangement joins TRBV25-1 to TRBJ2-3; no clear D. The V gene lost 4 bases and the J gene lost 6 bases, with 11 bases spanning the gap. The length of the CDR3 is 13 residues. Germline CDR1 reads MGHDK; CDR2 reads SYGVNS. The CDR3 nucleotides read TGTGCCAGCAGTGTCCTTCGACTGGATACGCAGTATTTT. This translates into CASSVLRLDTQYF.

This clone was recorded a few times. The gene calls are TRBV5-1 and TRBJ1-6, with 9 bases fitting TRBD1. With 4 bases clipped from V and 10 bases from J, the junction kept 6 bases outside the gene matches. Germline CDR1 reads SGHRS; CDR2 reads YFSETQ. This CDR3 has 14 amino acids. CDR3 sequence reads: CASSGGQGVSPLHF. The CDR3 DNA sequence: TGCGCCAGCAGCGGGGGACAGGGAGTATCACCCCTCCACTTT.

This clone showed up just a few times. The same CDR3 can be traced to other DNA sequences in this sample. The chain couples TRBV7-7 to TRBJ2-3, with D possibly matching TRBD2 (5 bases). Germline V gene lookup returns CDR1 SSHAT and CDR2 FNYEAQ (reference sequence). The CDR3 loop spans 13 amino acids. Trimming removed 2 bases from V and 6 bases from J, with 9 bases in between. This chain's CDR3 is CASSLLREDTQYF. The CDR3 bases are TGTGCCAGCAGCTTATTAAGGGAGGATACGCAGTATTTT. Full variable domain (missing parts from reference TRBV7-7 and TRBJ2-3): GAGVSQSPRYKVTKRGQDVTLRCDPISSHATLYWYQQALGQGPEFLTYFNYEAQPDKSGLPSDRFSAERPEGSISTLTIQRTEQRDSAMYRCASSLLREDTQYFGPGTRLTVL.

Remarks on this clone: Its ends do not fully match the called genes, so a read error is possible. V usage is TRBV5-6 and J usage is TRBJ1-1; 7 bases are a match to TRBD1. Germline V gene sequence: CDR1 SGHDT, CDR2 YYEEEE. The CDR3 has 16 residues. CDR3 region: CASSHLFLTGDTEAFF. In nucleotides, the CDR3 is TGTGCCAGCAGCCACTTATTCCTAACAGGGGACACTGAGGCTTTCTTT. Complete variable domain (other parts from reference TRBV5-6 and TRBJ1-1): DAGVTQSPTHLIKTRGQQVTLRCSPKSGHDTVSWYQQALGQGPQFIFQYYEEEERQRGNFPDRFSGHQFPNYSSELNVNALLLGDSALYLCASSHLFLTGDTEAFFGQGTRLTVV.

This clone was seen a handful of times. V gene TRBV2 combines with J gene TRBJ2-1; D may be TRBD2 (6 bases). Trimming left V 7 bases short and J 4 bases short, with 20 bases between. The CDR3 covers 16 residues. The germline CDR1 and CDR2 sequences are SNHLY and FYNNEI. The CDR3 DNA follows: TGTGCCAGCAAGGGGAGCGGGTTTTACAGTTACAATGAGCAGTTCTTC. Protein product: CASKGSGFYSYNEQFF.

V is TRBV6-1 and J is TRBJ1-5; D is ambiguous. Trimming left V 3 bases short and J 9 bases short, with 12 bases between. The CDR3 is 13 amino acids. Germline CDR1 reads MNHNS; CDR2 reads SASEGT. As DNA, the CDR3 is TGTGCCAGCAGTGAGGGTCTGATGTTGCCCCAGCATTTT. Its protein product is CASSEGLMLPQHF.

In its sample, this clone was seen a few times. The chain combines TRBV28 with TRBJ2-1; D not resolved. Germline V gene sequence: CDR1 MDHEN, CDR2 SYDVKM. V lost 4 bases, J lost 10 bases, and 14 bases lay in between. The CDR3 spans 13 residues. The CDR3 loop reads CASSYSLNWEQFF. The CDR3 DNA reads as TGTGCCAGCAGTTACTCCCTAAATTGGGAGCAGTTCTTC.

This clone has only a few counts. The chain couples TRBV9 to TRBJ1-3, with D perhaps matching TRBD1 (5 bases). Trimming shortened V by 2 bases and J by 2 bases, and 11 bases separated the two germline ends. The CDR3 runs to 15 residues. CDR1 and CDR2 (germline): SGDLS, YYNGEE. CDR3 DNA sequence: TGTGCCAGCAGCGTGGGGGAGGGAGCTGGAAACACCATATATTTT. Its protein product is CASSVGEGAGNTIYF.

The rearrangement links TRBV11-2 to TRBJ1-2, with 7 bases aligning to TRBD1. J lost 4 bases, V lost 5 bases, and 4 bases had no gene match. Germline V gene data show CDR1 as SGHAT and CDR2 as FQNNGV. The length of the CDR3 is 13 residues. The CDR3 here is CASSQGVGYGYTF. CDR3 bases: TGTGCCAGCAGCCAGGGGGTTGGCTATGGCTACACCTTC.